This T cell receptor beta chain stems from a study of CD8 T cells in Susac syndrome. The junction had 3 bases not matched to a gene; V was cut back by 1 base and J by 2 bases. The CDR3 covers 14 residues. Germline lookup yields CDR1 DFQATT and CDR2 SNEGSKA (reference sequence). After extraction with the RNeasy kit, roughly 0.5 to 1 ug of the RNA was reverse transcribed using random hexamers. TCRdb fed the immunoSEQ multiplex PCR reads into MiXCR, producing one record per CDR3 protein. The data show more than 130,000 distinct CDR3 sequences, with 85% to 95% seen just once and around 0.29% held by the top ten.

The sequencing sample was made of CD8+ T cells from PBMCs. The source of this sequence is a human donor in good health. The rearrangement joins TRBV20-1 to TRBJ2-7; 9 positions agree with TRBD2. The CDR3 DNA is TGCAGTGCTAGAGGACTAGCGGAAACCTACGAGCAGTACTTC. Amino acid sequence: CSARGLAETYEQYF.